Following are 26 T cell receptor beta chains from one sample sequenced in a study of T cell responses to AZD1222 COVID-19 vaccine. Assay used: immunoSEQ multiplex PCR; TCRdb lists only in-frame clones, some missing. The sample has approximately 150,000 clones, 80% to 95% seen once. The source material was peripheral blood, sampled 28 days after the second AZD1222 dose. These receptors were taken from an adult who received the AZD1222 COVID-19 vaccine.

This chain uses TRBV6-1 with TRBJ2-2, with 12 bases fitting TRBD2. V lost 4 bases and J lost 6; bases outside the gene matches: 6. The CDR3 is 16 amino acids. Germline assignment: CDR1 MNHNS and CDR2 SASEGT. CDR3 protein: CASSGLAGDGAGELFF. Here the CDR3 DNA reads TGTGCCAGCAGTGGACTAGCGGGAGATGGCGCCGGGGAGCTGTTTTTT.

The rearrangement joins TRBV7-6 to TRBJ2-2; tentatively, D is TRBD2 (6 bases). Germline V CDR1 and CDR2: SGHVS, FNYEAQ. This CDR3 has 15 residues. V shed 8 bases and J shed 0 bases, with 13 bases lying between them. CDR3 loop: CASGLRLANTGELFF. In nucleotides, the CDR3 is TGTGCCAGCGGATTGCGACTAGCGAACACCGGGGAGCTGTTTTTT.

The CDR3 sequence is CSVEEGAEQYF. CDR3 DNA: TGCAGCGTTGAAGAGGGGGCGGAGCAGTACTTC. The gene calls are TRBV29-1 and TRBJ2-7; maybe TRBD1 (6 bases). Germline lookup yields CDR1 SQVTM and CDR2 ANQGSEA. The CDR3 consists of 11 residues. The V end lost 0 bases, the J end lost 7 bases, and 7 bases lay between the germline ends.

The chain links TRBV29-1 to TRBJ1-1; D not certain. CDR1 SQVTM and CDR2 ANQGSEA come from the germline V gene. Between the trimmed V and J ends, which lost 7 bases and 3 bases, there was a span of 9 bases. The CDR3 extends over 11 amino acids. The CDR3 is CSAGEDTEAFF. CDR3 DNA: TGCAGCGCAGGTGAGGACACTGAAGCTTTCTTT.

The chain uses TRBV5-8 and TRBJ1-1; a weak D match, TRBD1 (5 bases). The CDR3 is 12 amino acids. Germline CDR1 and CDR2: SGHTS and YDEGEE. The germline V and J ends were trimmed by 6 bases and 10 bases, with 16 bases remaining between them. CDR3 bases: TGTGCCAGCACTCTAACGGGGGGTCGAGCTTTCTTT. Translated: CASTLTGGRAFF.

The chain couples TRBV5-1 to TRBJ1-1; TRBD1 aligns across 8 bases. There are 13 residues in the CDR3. The V segment lost 5 bases and the J segment 1 base; nucleotides outside the gene matches: 1. Germline V lookup: CDR1 SGHRS, CDR2 YFSETQ. Here the CDR3 reads CASRGQANTEAFF. The CDR3 bases are TGCGCCAGCAGGGGACAGGCGAACACTGAAGCTTTCTTT.

The chain employs TRBV3-1 (or the pseudogene TRBV3-2) and TRBJ1-1; weak D call: TRBD1 (5 bases). Trimming stripped 2 bases from V and 6 bases from J, with 16 bases between. Germline V gene data show CDR1 as LGHDT and CDR2 as YNNKEL (reference sequence). The CDR3 is 15 residues long. As DNA, the CDR3 is TGTGCCAGCAGCCAATTAATAGGGGTTCCCCCTGAAGCTTTCTTT. Protein sequence: CASSQLIGVPPEAFF.

This rearrangement joins TRBV30 to TRBJ2-1, with D perhaps matching TRBD2 (6 bases). Germline CDR1 and CDR2: GTSNPN and SVGIG (reference sequence). The V end lost 2 bases, the J end lost 10 bases, and 24 bases lay between the germline ends. The CDR3 totals 16 residues. The CDR3 sequence: CAWSHPTRGSRWEQFF. The CDR3, as DNA: TGTGCCTGGAGTCACCCGACTAGGGGCTCGCGGTGGGAGCAGTTCTTC.

The chain has TRBV11-3 and TRBJ2-3, with TRBD1 identical over 7 bases. Germline assignment: CDR1 SGHNT and CDR2 YENEEA. V trimming: 4 bases; J trimming: 4 bases; junction bases outside the gene matches: 5. The CDR3 is 14 residues long. CDR3 region: CASSSTGVPDTQYF. DNA for the CDR3: TGTGCCAGCAGCTCAACAGGGGTCCCAGATACGCAGTATTTT.

V and J are TRBV18 and TRBJ1-3; D gene unclear. V was shortened by 3 bases and J by 2 bases, with 8 bases between the two germline ends. The V gene's germline CDR1 is KGHSH and CDR2 LQKENI. The CDR3 has 14 amino acids. CDR3 amino acids: CASSPGQAGNTIYF. The CDR3 DNA follows: TGTGCCAGCTCACCTGGCCAGGCTGGAAACACCATATATTTT.

The rearrangement links TRBV6-4 to TRBJ1-2, with TRBD1 matching 10 bases. There are 14 residues in the CDR3. Per germline, CDR1 MRHNA and CDR2 SNTAGT. J was trimmed by 7 bases and V by 8 bases; bases with no gene match: 10. The CDR3 DNA reads TGTGCCAGCCGACCCGGACAGGGGGTAATTGGCTACACCTTC. Protein product: CASRPGQGVIGYTF.

The rearrangement links TRBV7-9 to TRBJ1-1, with D unresolved. The CDR3 covers 12 residues. V lost 1 base and J lost 7, with 7 bases in between. In germline, CDR1 is SEHNR, CDR2 FQNEAQ (reference sequence). The CDR3 DNA follows: TGTGCCAGCAGCTTAGAGTCTTTTGAAGCTTTCTTT. This sequence encodes CASSLESFEAFF. The variable domain in full, with the rest retrieved from reference TRBV7-9 and TRBJ1-1, is DTGVSQNPRHKITKRGQNVTFRCDPISEHNRLYWYRQTLGQGPEFLTYFQNEAQLEKSRLLSDRFSAERPKGSFSTLEIQRTEQGDSAMYLCASSLESFEAFFGQGTRLTVV.

The chain uses TRBV6-5 and TRBJ1-5; 9 bases match TRBD1. The length of the CDR3 is 15 residues. Germline V gene data show CDR1 as MNHEY and CDR2 as SVGAGI. J lost 4 bases, V lost 2 bases, and 3 bases had no gene match. CDR3 DNA sequence: TGTGCCAGCAGTTACGGGACAGGGATAAATCAGCCCCAGCATTTT. The encoded protein is CASSYGTGINQPQHF.

The chain uses TRBV4-2 and TRBJ2-5, with TRBD2 matching over 14 bases. CDR1 is LGHNA, CDR2 YNFKEQ, per germline. The CDR3 totals 18 residues. After removal of 1 base from V and 4 bases from J, the junction contained 8 bases not matched to a gene. In nucleotides, the CDR3 is TGTGCCAGCAGCCAAGTCGCTGCAGGACTAGCGGGAGGAGAGACCCAGTACTTC. This encodes CASSQVAAGLAGGETQYF.

This rearrangement joins TRBV12-3 or TRBV12-4 to TRBJ1-1; D remains unclear. The CDR3 has 12 residues. Trimming removed 5 bases from V and 5 bases from J, with 9 bases in between. The CDR3 is CASSPSTTEAFF. The CDR3 DNA follows: TGTGCCAGCAGTCCCAGTACGACTGAAGCTTTCTTT.

The chain employs TRBV25-1 and TRBJ1-5; D not certain. Germline CDR1 reads MGHDK; CDR2 reads SYGVNS. V was pared by 2 bases and J by 5 bases, with 10 bases between. CDR3 size: 14 residues. This CDR3 is CASSEMEPDQPQHF. The CDR3 DNA reads TGTGCCAGCAGTGAAATGGAGCCTGATCAGCCCCAGCATTTT. Combining the CDR3 with reference TRBV25-1 and TRBJ1-5 gives the whole variable domain EADIYQTPRYLVIGTGKKITLECSQTMGHDKMYWYQQDPGMELHLIHYSYGVNSTEKGDLSSESTVSRIRTEHFPLTLESARPSHTSQYLCASSEMEPDQPQHFGDGTRLSIL.

This chain links TRBV19 with TRBJ2-3; possible D gene TRBD2, 6 bases. The germline V and J ends were trimmed by 4 bases and 4 bases, with 12 bases remaining between them. CDR3 length: 14 residues. Germline values: CDR1 LNHDA, CDR2 SQIVND (reference sequence). CDR3 protein: CASSTRLDADTQYF. CDR3 nucleotide sequence: TGTGCCAGTAGTACTCGACTAGACGCAGATACGCAGTATTTT. The whole variable domain, remainder taken from reference TRBV19 and TRBJ2-3, is DGGITQSPKYLFRKEGQNVTLSCEQNLNHDAMYWYRQDPGQGLRLIYYSQIVNDFQKGDIAEGYSVSREKKESFPLTVTSAQKNPTAFYLCASSTRLDADTQYFGPGTRLTVL.

J is TRBJ1-2 and V is TRBV6-5; no reliable D call. Germline V gene lookup returns CDR1 MNHEY and CDR2 SVGAGI. V gave up 6 bases and J gave up 3 bases, with 8 bases separating them. The CDR3 length is 12 residues. CDR3 nucleotides: TGTGCCAGCAGGCGACTCGACTATGGCTACACCTTC. Translated: CASRRLDYGYTF.

The table lists this clone with a count of one. V is TRBV3-1 (or the pseudogene TRBV3-2) and J is TRBJ2-2; a weak D match, TRBD2 (6 bases). The germline V gene encodes CDR1 LGHDT and CDR2 YNNKEL (reference sequence). Trimming removed 3 bases at V and 2 bases at J, with 13 bases between. CDR3 size: 16 residues. The DNA of the CDR3 is TGTGCCAGCAGCCAGTACGGGACTCAAAACACCGGGGAGCTGTTTTTT. The encoded protein is CASSQYGTQNTGELFF.

This clone was seen only once. V is TRBV3-1 (or the pseudogene TRBV3-2) and J is TRBJ2-1; TRBD2 agrees at 8 bases. Germline V gene data show CDR1 as LGHDT and CDR2 as YNNKEL (reference sequence). The CDR3 contains 15 residues. V lost 1 base to trimming and J lost 9 bases; unmatched junction nucleotides: 8. The DNA of the CDR3 is TGTGCCAGCAGCCAAGCCAGGGGACTAGGACTTGAGCAGTTCTTC. It specifies CASSQARGLGLEQFF.

This chain joins TRBV4-2 and TRBJ2-1; 7 bases line up with TRBD2. Germline trimming cut 2 bases from V and 4 bases from J; bases unmatched to any gene: 8. CDR3 length: 16 residues. Germline values: CDR1 LGHNA, CDR2 YNFKEQ. CDR3 bases: TGTGCCAGCAGCCAAAAAGGACTAGTAGTTTACAATGAGCAGTTCTTC. As protein: CASSQKGLVVYNEQFF.

The chain uses TRBV5-4 and TRBJ1-2, with D perhaps TRBD1 (5 bases). Germline V gives CDR1 SGHNT, CDR2 YYREEE (reference sequence). With 4 bases removed from V and 2 bases from J, the gap between germline ends came to 9 bases. The CDR3 runs 13 residues. The CDR3 region has the DNA TGTGCCAGCAGCCCCGACAGAAACTATGGCTACACCTTC. Translating gives CASSPDRNYGYTF.

This chain uses TRBV27 with TRBJ2-5; a weak D match, TRBD1 (5 bases). From germline, CDR1 is MNHEY and CDR2 SMNVEV (reference sequence). This CDR3 spans 16 amino acids. V was shortened by 0 bases and J by 8 bases, with 19 bases between the two germline ends. The CDR3 nucleotides read TGTGCCAGCAGTTTATCGATAAAAGGGGCTGGCGAAACCCAGTACTTC. It codes for CASSLSIKGAGETQYF.

The CDR3 DNA reads as TGTGCCACCAGCACCCAGACGGGACTAGCGAGAGAGACCCAGTACTTC. This encodes CATSTQTGLARETQYF. V is TRBV15 and J is TRBJ2-5, with 10 bases lining up with TRBD2. The CDR3 consists of 16 residues. V lost 4 bases, J lost 4 bases, and 9 bases stayed unmatched. Per the germline V gene, CDR1 is LNHNV and CDR2 is YYDKDF (reference sequence).

The chain carries TRBV6-5 and TRBJ1-6; D call uncertain. The germline V gene has CDR1 MNHEY and CDR2 SVGAGI. The CDR3 sequence is 16 residues long. V was pared by 2 bases and J by 7 bases, with 15 bases between. Here the CDR3 DNA reads TGTGCCAGCAGTTACACGGACGGACGGATGAATTCACCCCTCCACTTT. Translated: CASSYTDGRMNSPLHF.

The V call is TRBV5-4, the J call TRBJ2-5, with TRBD1 identical over 11 bases. The germline V gene encodes CDR1 SGHNT and CDR2 YYREEE (reference sequence). Trimming cost V 4 bases and J 4 bases; bases outside gene matches: 3. The CDR3 sequence is 14 residues long. The CDR3 is CASSRDRGLETQYF. For the CDR3, the DNA is TGTGCCAGCAGCCGGGACAGGGGGTTAGAGACCCAGTACTTC.